This passage covers 2 T cell receptor beta chains from one sample sequenced in a study of cytomegalovirus exposure and HLA in healthy donors. PCR primers comprised 60 Vbeta and 13 Jbeta primers. TCRdb's copy holds only in-frame clones and misses some; the assay was immunoSEQ multiplex PCR. Among under 150,000 clones, approximately 81% were seen once, and the ten largest hold about 0.63%. The sample was PBMCs. These receptors all come from a young man in good health and CMV-seronegative.

This clone was counted a few times. J is TRBJ1-2 and V is TRBV6-5; D unclear. The V end lost 6 bases, the J end lost 5 bases, and 10 bases lay between the germline ends. This CDR3 contains 12 residues. Germline V gives CDR1 MNHEY, CDR2 SVGAGI. CDR3 in amino acids: CASSRARYGYTF. CDR3 DNA: TGTGCCAGCAGCCGCGCCCGTTATGGCTACACCTTC.

The rearrangement uses TRBV19 and TRBJ1-4; D is perhaps TRBD1 (6 bases). The CDR3 length is 13 residues. CDR1 is LNHDA, CDR2 SQIVND, per germline (reference sequence). V lost 1 base, J lost 10 bases, and 10 bases lay in between. The CDR3 DNA reads TGTGCCAGTAGTATAGTGCCAGGGGCAAAACTGTTTTTT. This sequence encodes CASSIVPGAKLFF.